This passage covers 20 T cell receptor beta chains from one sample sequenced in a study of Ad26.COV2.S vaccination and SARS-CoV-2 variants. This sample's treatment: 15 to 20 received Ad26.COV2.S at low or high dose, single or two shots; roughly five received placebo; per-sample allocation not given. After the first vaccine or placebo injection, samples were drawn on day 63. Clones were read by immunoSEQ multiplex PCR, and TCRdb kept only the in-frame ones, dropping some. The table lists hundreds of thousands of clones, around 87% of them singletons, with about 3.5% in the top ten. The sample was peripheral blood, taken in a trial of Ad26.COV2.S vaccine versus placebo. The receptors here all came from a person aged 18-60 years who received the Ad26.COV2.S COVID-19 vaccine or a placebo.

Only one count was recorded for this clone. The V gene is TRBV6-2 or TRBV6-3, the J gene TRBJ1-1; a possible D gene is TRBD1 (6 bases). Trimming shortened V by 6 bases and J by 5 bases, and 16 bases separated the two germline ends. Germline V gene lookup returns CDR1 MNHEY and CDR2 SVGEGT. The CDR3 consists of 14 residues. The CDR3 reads CASSIEGGVTEAFF. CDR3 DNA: TGTGCCAGCAGCATTGAGGGGGGTGTTACTGAAGCTTTCTTT.

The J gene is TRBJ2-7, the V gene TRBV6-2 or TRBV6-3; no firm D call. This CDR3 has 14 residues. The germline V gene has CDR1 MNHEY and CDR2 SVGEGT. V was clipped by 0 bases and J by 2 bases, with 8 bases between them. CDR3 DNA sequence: TGTGCCAGCAGTTACTCATCAGGCCCCTACGAGCAGTACTTC. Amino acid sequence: CASSYSSGPYEQYF.

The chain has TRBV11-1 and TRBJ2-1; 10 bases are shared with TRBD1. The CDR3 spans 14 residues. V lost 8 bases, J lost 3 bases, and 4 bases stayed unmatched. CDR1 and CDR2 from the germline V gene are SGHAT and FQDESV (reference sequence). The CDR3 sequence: CASYGTGDYNEQFF. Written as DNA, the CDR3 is TGTGCCAGCTACGGGACAGGGGACTACAATGAGCAGTTCTTC.

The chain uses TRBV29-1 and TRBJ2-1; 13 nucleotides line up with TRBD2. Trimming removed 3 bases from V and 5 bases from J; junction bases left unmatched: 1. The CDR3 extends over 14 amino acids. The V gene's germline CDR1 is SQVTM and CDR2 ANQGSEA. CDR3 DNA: TGCAGCGTTGAGGGACTAGCGGGAAACAATGAGCAGTTCTTC. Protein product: CSVEGLAGNNEQFF.

As DNA, the CDR3 is TGTGCCAGCCTAATGGGACAGGGCAATGGCTACACCTTC. This codes for CASLMGQGNGYTF. J is TRBJ1-2 and V is TRBV2, with TRBD1 identical over 9 bases. Germline assignment: CDR1 SNHLY and CDR2 FYNNEI. J gave up 6 bases and V 8 bases, and 7 bases lay outside the gene matches. The CDR3 runs 13 residues.

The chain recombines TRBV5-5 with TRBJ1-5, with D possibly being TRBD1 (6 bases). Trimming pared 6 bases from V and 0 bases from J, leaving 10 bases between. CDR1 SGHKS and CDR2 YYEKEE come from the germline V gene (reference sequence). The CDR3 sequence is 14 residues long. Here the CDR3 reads CASNQGISNQPQHF. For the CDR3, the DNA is TGTGCCAGCAACCAGGGGATTAGCAATCAGCCCCAGCATTTT.

This CDR3 is CASSEGRNYGYTF. The CDR3, as DNA: TGTGCCAGCAGTGAAGGCAGAAACTATGGCTACACCTTC. The chain employs TRBV2 and TRBJ1-2; D is uncertain. The CDR3 is made up of 13 amino acids. V was cut by 1 base and J by 2 bases, with 5 bases left in between. From germline, CDR1 is SNHLY and CDR2 FYNNEI.

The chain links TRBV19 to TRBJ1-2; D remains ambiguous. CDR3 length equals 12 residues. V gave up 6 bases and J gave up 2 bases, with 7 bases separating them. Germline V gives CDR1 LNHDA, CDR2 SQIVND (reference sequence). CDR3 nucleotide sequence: TGTGCCAGTAGAGCGCAGAACTATGGCTACACCTTC. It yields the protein CASRAQNYGYTF.

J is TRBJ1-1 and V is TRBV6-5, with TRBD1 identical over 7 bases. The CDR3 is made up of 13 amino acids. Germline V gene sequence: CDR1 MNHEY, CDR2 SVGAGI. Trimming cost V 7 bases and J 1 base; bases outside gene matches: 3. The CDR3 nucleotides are TGTGCCAGCACTCACAGGGGGAACACTGAAGCTTTCTTT. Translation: CASTHRGNTEAFF.

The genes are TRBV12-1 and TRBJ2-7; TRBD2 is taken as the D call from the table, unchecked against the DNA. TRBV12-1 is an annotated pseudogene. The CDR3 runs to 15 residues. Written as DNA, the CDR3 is TGTGCCAGCAGCTTTGGGTCTAGCGGGAACGACGAGCAGTACTTC. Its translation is CASSFGSSGNDEQYF.

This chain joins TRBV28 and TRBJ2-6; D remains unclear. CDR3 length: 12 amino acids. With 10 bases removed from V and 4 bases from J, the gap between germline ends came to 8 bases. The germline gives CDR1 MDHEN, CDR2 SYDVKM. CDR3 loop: CATRNGANVLTF. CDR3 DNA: TGTGCCACCCGAAACGGGGCCAACGTCCTGACTTTC. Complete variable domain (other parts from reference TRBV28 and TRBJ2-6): DVKVTQSSRYLVKRTGEKVFLECVQDMDHENMFWYRQDPGLGLRLIYFSYDVKMKEKGDIPEGYSVSREKKERFSLILESASTNQTSMYLCATRNGANVLTFGAGSRLTVL.

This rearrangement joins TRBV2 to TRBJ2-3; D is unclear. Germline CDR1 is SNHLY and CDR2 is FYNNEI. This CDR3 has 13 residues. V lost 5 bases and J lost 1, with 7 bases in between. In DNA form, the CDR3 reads TGTGCCAGCAGTCCCGAGGGCACAGATACGCAGTATTTT. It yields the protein CASSPEGTDTQYF. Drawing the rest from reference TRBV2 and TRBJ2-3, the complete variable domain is EPEVTQTPSHQVTQMGQEVILRCVPISNHLYFYWYRQILGQKVEFLVSFYNNEISEKSEIFDDQFSVERPDGSNFTLKIRSTKLEDSAMYFCASSPEGTDTQYFGPGTRLTVL.

The chain's CDR3 is CASSEGSGLSYEQYF. CDR3 DNA sequence: TGTGCCAGCAGTGAGGGAAGCGGCCTCTCCTACGAGCAGTACTTC. V usage is TRBV2 and J usage is TRBJ2-7; TRBD2 is a possible D gene (5 bases). Germline loops: CDR1 SNHLY, CDR2 FYNNEI. The CDR3 loop spans 15 amino acids. V dropped 3 bases and J dropped 0 bases, with 12 bases sitting between them.

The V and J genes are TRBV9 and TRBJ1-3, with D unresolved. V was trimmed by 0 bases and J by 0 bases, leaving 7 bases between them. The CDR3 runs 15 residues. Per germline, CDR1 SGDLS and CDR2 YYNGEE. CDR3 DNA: TGTGCCAGCAGCGTAGAAGGTAGCTCTGGAAACACCATATATTTT. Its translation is CASSVEGSSGNTIYF.

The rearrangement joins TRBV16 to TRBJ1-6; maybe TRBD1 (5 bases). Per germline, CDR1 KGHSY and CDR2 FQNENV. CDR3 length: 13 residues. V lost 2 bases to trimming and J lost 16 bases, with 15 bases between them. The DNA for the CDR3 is TGTGCCAGCAGCCAACCCCCCGGGGGGGGGCTCCACTTT. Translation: CASSQPPGGGLHF.

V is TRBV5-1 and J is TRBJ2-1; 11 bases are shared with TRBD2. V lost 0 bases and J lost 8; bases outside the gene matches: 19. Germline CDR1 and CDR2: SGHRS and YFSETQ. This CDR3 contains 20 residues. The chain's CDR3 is CASSLALGRVAGGTEHEQFF. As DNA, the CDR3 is TGCGCCAGCAGCTTGGCCCTAGGTCGGGTAGCGGGAGGGACTGAGCATGAGCAGTTCTTC.

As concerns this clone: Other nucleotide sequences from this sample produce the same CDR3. CDR3 sequence: CASSFGGNTEAFF. The CDR3 DNA sequence: TGTGCCAGCAGCTTCGGGGGGAACACTGAAGCTTTCTTT. The genes are TRBV27 and TRBJ1-1; D might be TRBD1 (5 bases). The CDR3 extends over 13 amino acids. The V gene lost 6 bases and the J gene lost 1 base, with 9 bases spanning the gap. Per the germline V gene, CDR1 is MNHEY and CDR2 is SMNVEV (reference sequence).

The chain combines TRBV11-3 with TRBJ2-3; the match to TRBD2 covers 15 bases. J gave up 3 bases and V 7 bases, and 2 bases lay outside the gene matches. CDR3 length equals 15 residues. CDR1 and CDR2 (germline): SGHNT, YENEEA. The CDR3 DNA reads TGTGCCAGCACCGGACTAGCGGGGGGGACAGATACGCAGTATTTT. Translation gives CASTGLAGGTDTQYF.

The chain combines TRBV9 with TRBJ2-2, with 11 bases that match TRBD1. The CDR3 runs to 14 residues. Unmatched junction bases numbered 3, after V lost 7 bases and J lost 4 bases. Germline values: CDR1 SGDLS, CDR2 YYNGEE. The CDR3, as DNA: TGTGCCAGCGGACAGGGGGCAGGCACCGGGGAGCTGTTTTTT. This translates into CASGQGAGTGELFF.

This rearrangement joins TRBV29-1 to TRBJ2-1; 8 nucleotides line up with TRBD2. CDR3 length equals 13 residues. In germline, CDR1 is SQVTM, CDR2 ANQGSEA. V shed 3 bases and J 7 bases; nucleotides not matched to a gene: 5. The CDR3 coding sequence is TGCAGCGTTGAGGGCGCTAGCGGGAATGAGCAGTTCTTC. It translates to CSVEGASGNEQFF.